The 16 T cell receptor beta chains presented below share a single source sample, sequenced in a study of molecular identifiers for immune sequencing clone quantification. MiXCR, applied by TCRdb to the PCR reads, yields one record per CDR3 protein. The sample consists of about 70,000 distinct CDR3 sequences, 15% to 20% of them appearing once. Source material: naive CD8+ T cells from blood, with Jurkat cell RNA spiked in. Subset specified: FACS-sorted CD8+CD4-CCR7+CD45RA+ naive T cells. The receptors derive from a human donor in good health. Some libraries in this study had Jurkat cell RNA spiked in.

Worth noting for this clonotype: A much larger clone differs by one base, so this may be a read error. The V and J genes are TRBV29-1 and TRBJ1-2; D remains ambiguous. CDR3 size: 12 residues. CDR1 is SQVTM, CDR2 ANQGSEA, per germline. CDR3 sequence reads: CSVDRANYGCTF. As DNA, the CDR3 is TGCAGCGTTGACCGGGCGAACTATGGCTGCACCTTC.

The sample holds many counts of this clonotype. V gene TRBV7-9 combines with J gene TRBJ2-1, with unresolved D. The CDR3 is 15 amino acids. Deletions cut 7 bases from V and 7 bases from J, with 20 bases between. Looked up from germline, CDR1 is SEHNR and CDR2 is FQNEAQ (reference sequence). In DNA form, the CDR3 reads TGTGCCAGCAAACTACCAAATACGGAAGGGAATGAGCAGTTCTTC. It encodes CASKLPNTEGNEQFF.

V is TRBV12-3 or TRBV12-4 and J is TRBJ2-1; 14 bases are a match to TRBD2. Losses at the gene ends were 5 bases for V and 6 bases for J; bases not matched to a gene: 9. The CDR3 is made up of 17 amino acids. As DNA, the CDR3 is TGTGCCAGCAGTCCCTACGGACTAGCGGGAGGATGCAATGAGCAGTTCTTC. Its protein is CASSPYGLAGGCNEQFF.

This clonotype was detected ten times or more. This chain joins TRBV15 and TRBJ1-5, with TRBD1 as a possible D gene (6 bases). V lost 2 bases and J lost 2, with 10 bases in between. The CDR3 sequence is 15 residues long. Per the germline V gene, CDR1 is LNHNV and CDR2 is YYDKDF (reference sequence). This CDR3 reads CATSRKGGRNQPQHF. DNA of the CDR3: TGTGCCACCAGCAGAAAGGGGGGCCGCAATCAGCCCCAGCATTTT.

This clonotype was seen at least ten times. The rearrangement uses TRBV27 and TRBJ2-3; D call uncertain. V shed 6 bases and J shed 4 bases, with 5 bases lying between them. Germline CDR1 and CDR2: MNHEY and SMNVEV (reference sequence). CDR3 size: 11 residues. CDR3 DNA sequence: TGTGCCAGCAGAGAGGCAGATACGCAGTATTTT. It encodes CASREADTQYF.

This clonotype was picked up many times. The chain couples TRBV7-6 to TRBJ2-3; 8 bases are a match to TRBD1. Losses at the gene ends were 11 bases for V and 6 bases for J; bases not matched to a gene: 13. Per the germline V gene, CDR1 is SGHVS and CDR2 is FNYEAQ. This CDR3 is 14 amino acids long. The CDR3 DNA reads TGTGCCGTTCACAGGGGGTCCCTCTCCGATACGCAGTATTTT. This translates into CAVHRGSLSDTQYF.

This clonotype was seen at least ten times. V usage is TRBV29-1 and J usage is TRBJ2-7; D is possibly TRBD1 or TRBD2 (6 bases each). This CDR3 is 17 amino acids long. Between the trimmed V and J ends, which lost 0 bases and 4 bases, there was a span of 22 bases. The V gene's germline CDR1 is SQVTM and CDR2 ANQGSEA. The CDR3 sequence is CSVEDPVQGGTGYEQYF. In DNA, the CDR3 is TGCAGCGTTGAAGATCCGGTACAGGGAGGCACTGGGTACGAGCAGTACTTC.

V gene TRBV6-5 combines with J gene TRBJ2-7; D call uncertain. The CDR3 consists of 15 residues. Germline-derived CDR1 and CDR2 are MNHEY and SVGAGI. Trimming removed 4 bases at V and 6 bases at J, with 19 bases between. As DNA, the CDR3 is TGTGCCAGCAGTTCCTTAGACCTCCAGCCCCGCGAGCAGTACTTC. Its translation: CASSSLDLQPREQYF.

This clonotype was counted at least ten times. This rearrangement joins TRBV27 to TRBJ2-7; 8 nucleotides line up with TRBD2. Trimming took 5 bases from V and 4 from J; bases not matched to a gene: 13. Germline V gene data show CDR1 as MNHEY and CDR2 as SMNVEV (reference sequence). The CDR3 covers 16 residues. CDR3 DNA sequence: TGTGCCAGCAGTCTTACCCAACCAGCGGGAGTATACGAGCAGTACTTC. Its protein product is CASSLTQPAGVYEQYF.

This clonotype showed up many times. The gene calls are TRBV7-8 and TRBJ2-3; 7 nucleotides align to TRBD2. J lost 0 bases, V lost 5 bases, and 5 bases had no gene match. Germline values: CDR1 SGHVS, CDR2 FQNEAQ. The CDR3 spans 15 residues. The CDR3 is CASSVTSSSTDTQYF. In DNA form, the CDR3 reads TGTGCCAGCAGCGTGACTAGCTCGAGCACAGATACGCAGTATTTT. Using reference TRBV7-8 and TRBJ2-3 for the parts outside the CDR3, the full variable domain is GAGVSQSPRYKVAKRGQDVALRCDPISGHVSLFWYQQALGQGPEFLTYFQNEAQLDKSGLPSDRFFAERPEGSVSTLKIQRTQQEDSAVYLCASSVTSSSTDTQYFGPGTRLTVL.

This clonotype has at least ten counts. V is TRBV27 and J is TRBJ2-3, with D unresolved. The CDR3 has 16 residues. Germline V gene data show CDR1 as MNHEY and CDR2 as SMNVEV (reference sequence). V lost 4 bases to trimming and J lost 2 bases, with 16 bases between them. CDR3 sequence: CASSSSPAVHTDTQYF. CDR3 DNA: TGTGCCAGCAGTTCCTCTCCCGCGGTCCACACAGATACGCAGTATTTT.

A note on this clonotype: One base away lies a much larger clone, so this may be a sequencing read error. The chain links TRBV28 to TRBJ2-7; weak D call: TRBD2 (6 bases). Trimming took off 8 bases at V and 0 bases at J, with 11 bases between the two ends. Germline CDR1 MDHEN, CDR2 SYDVKM. The CDR3 consists of 13 residues. CDR3 bases: TGTGCCAGCCACCACGGGAGCTCCTACGAGCAGTACTTC. Encoded protein: CASHHGSSYEQYF.

In its sample, this clonotype was seen many times. The chain is built from TRBV28 and TRBJ2-5, with 8 bases lining up with TRBD2. The CDR3 spans 16 residues. Trimming cost V 4 bases and J 2 bases; bases outside gene matches: 9. Germline CDR1 and CDR2: MDHEN and SYDVKM. CDR3 sequence (DNA): TGTGCCAGCAGTTATTATAGCGGGGCCGTGCAAGAGACCCAGTACTTC. Protein product: CASSYYSGAVQETQYF. The whole variable domain, filled in from reference TRBV28 and TRBJ2-5, reads DVKVTQSSRYLVKRTGEKVFLECVQDMDHENMFWYRQDPGLGLRLIYFSYDVKMKEKGDIPEGYSVSREKKERFSLILESASTNQTSMYLCASSYYSGAVQETQYFGPGTRLLVL.

At least ten counts were recorded for this clonotype. The chain has TRBV7-9 and TRBJ2-3; 12 nucleotides agree with TRBD2. The CDR3 sequence is 16 residues long. V shed 4 bases, J shed 4 bases, and the junction held 6 bases outside the gene matches. Germline V CDR1 and CDR2: SEHNR, FQNEAQ (reference sequence). The CDR3 here is CASSSRLAGEADTQYF. The CDR3 DNA sequence: TGTGCCAGCAGCTCGAGACTAGCGGGAGAGGCAGATACGCAGTATTTT.

V gene TRBV2 combines with J gene TRBJ2-5; D perhaps matches TRBD1 (6 bases). Trimming shortened V by 9 bases and J by 6 bases, and 14 bases separated the two germline ends. CDR3 size: 12 residues. Germline CDR1 reads SNHLY; CDR2 reads FYNNEI. The CDR3: CARQGPQKTQYF. The CDR3, as DNA: TGTGCCAGACAGGGCCCTCAAAAGACCCAGTACTTC.

Comment on this clonotype: A much larger clone sits a single nucleotide away, making a read error possible. This rearrangement joins TRBV9 to TRBJ2-7; tentatively, D is TRBD2 (6 bases). Germline CDR1 is SGDLS and CDR2 is YYNGEE. There are 14 residues in the CDR3. DNA of the CDR3: TGTGCCGGCAGCGTAGAGGAGGGGAATAGGGAGCAGTACTTC. Amino acids: CAGSVEEGNREQYF.